This T cell receptor beta chain is from a study of blood T cells in healthy people across ages. Every sample gave at least 6 micrograms of total RNA when it was extracted. The CDR3 is 15 residues long. Germline assignment: CDR1 SGHTA and CDR2 FQGTGA. Unmatched junction bases numbered 10, after V lost 6 bases and J lost 2 bases. General study findings and limits: There was no known CMV status for donors, so expanded clonotype changes were possibly confounded.

A J-beta primer mix and a sample-barcoded 5' primer were used in a second PCR of roughly 7 to 12 cycles. Using its own MiXCR run on the 5' RACE reads, TCRdb lists one record per CDR3 protein. The table shows more than 1.4 million distinct CDR3 sequences, with 42% occurring only once. This clonotype was counted between two and nine times. Antigen: not known. Sequenced input: blood. This sequence originates from a woman aged 18-29 years in good health. This chain uses TRBV7-3 with TRBJ2-7, with 7 bases aligning to TRBD1. The CDR3 here is CASRKGTAETYEQYF. The CDR3 coding sequence is TGTGCCAGCAGAAAGGGGACAGCTGAAACCTACGAGCAGTACTTC. Together with reference TRBV7-3 and TRBJ2-7, the CDR3 gives the full variable domain: GAGVSQTPSNKVTEKGKYVELRCDPISGHTALYWYRQSLGQGPEFLIYFQGTGAADDSGLPNDRFFAVRPEGSVSTLKIQRTERGDSAVYLCASRKGTAETYEQYFGPGTRLTVT.